Below are 12 T cell receptor beta chains sequenced from a single sample in a study of cytomegalovirus exposure and HLA in healthy donors. The primer mix had 60 Vbeta and 13 Jbeta primers. TCRdb's table, derived via immunoSEQ multiplex PCR, lists solely in-frame clones and lacks some. The sample's table shows roughly 50,000 clones. Sequencing input: PBMCs. The receptors come from a female donor in good health and CMV-seronegative.

In nucleotides, the CDR3 is TGTGCCAGCAGCCAAGAAATTAGGCTAGCGGGATACACAGATACGCAGTATTTT. As protein: CASSQEIRLAGYTDTQYF. The chain combines TRBV4-2 with TRBJ2-3; 9 bases are a match to TRBD2. J gave up 2 bases and V 0 bases, and 9 bases lay outside the gene matches. This CDR3 contains 18 residues. Looked up from germline, CDR1 is LGHNA and CDR2 is YNFKEQ.

The chain links TRBV5-1 to TRBJ1-2; D gene uncertain. V dropped 0 bases and J dropped 7 bases, with 10 bases sitting between them. CDR3 length: 13 amino acids. CDR1 and CDR2 (germline): SGHRS, YFSETQ. The CDR3 sequence: CASSLGSGFGYTF. The DNA for the CDR3 is TGCGCCAGCAGCTTGGGATCCGGGTTTGGCTACACCTTC.

The chain joins TRBV30 to TRBJ2-5, with D unclear. Germline V CDR1 and CDR2: GTSNPN, SVGIG (reference sequence). The V and J ends lost 7 bases and 4 bases respectively, with 19 bases between them. CDR3 length: 14 amino acids. The CDR3 here is CASTPSLIRETQYF. CDR3 nucleotides: TGTGCCTCAACACCCTCCTTGATCCGAGAGACCCAGTACTTC.

The genes are TRBV5-1 and TRBJ2-2, with TRBD2 identical over 7 bases. The V gene's germline CDR1 is SGHRS and CDR2 YFSETQ. CDR3 size: 14 residues. V lost 5 bases to trimming and J lost 0 bases; unmatched junction nucleotides: 1. CDR3 sequence reads: CASRGGSNTGELFF. The CDR3 DNA follows: TGCGCCAGCAGGGGGGGGTCGAACACCGGGGAGCTGTTTTTT.

The J gene is TRBJ2-1, the V gene TRBV19; 10 nucleotides agree with TRBD1. The ends lost 2 bases at V and 9 bases at J; junction bases unmatched: 4. The CDR3 is 14 residues long. Germline V gene data show CDR1 as LNHDA and CDR2 as SQIVND (reference sequence). CDR3 sequence (DNA): TGTGCCAGTAGTATAACCCGGACAGGGGGTGAGCAGTTCTTC. It encodes CASSITRTGGEQFF. The variable domain in full, completed from reference TRBV19 and TRBJ2-1, reads DGGITQSPKYLFRKEGQNVTLSCEQNLNHDAMYWYRQDPGQGLRLIYYSQIVNDFQKGDIAEGYSVSREKKESFPLTVTSAQKNPTAFYLCASSITRTGGEQFFGPGTRLTVL.

The rearrangement joins TRBV30 to TRBJ2-1, with 7 bases aligning to TRBD2. J lost 4 bases, V lost 4 bases, and 13 bases had no gene match. The CDR3 consists of 16 residues. Germline V lookup: CDR1 GTSNPN, CDR2 SVGIG (reference sequence). CDR3 in amino acids: CAWMGWSGKLYNEQFF. CDR3 bases: TGTGCCTGGATGGGCTGGAGCGGGAAACTTTACAATGAGCAGTTCTTC. Based on the CDR3 plus reference TRBV30 and TRBJ2-1, the full variable domain is SQTIHQWPATLVQPVGSPLSLECTVEGTSNPNLYWYRQAAGRGLQLLFYSVGIGQISSEVPQNLSASRPQDRQFILSSKKLLLSDSGFYLCAWMGWSGKLYNEQFFGPGTRLTVL.

On this clone itself: At one end the junction does not follow the germline gene, possibly because of a read error. The genes are TRBV7-7 and TRBJ1-5; no reliable D call. Germline CDR1 reads SSHAT; CDR2 reads FNYEAQ (reference sequence). This CDR3 comprises 16 residues. CDR3 DNA sequence: TGTGCTAGCAGCTTAGGTTGGAACTATAGCAATCAGCCCCAGCATTTT. Translated, it gives CASSLGWNYSNQPQHF.

The chain links TRBV6-1 to TRBJ2-7, with 10 bases aligning to TRBD2. CDR1 MNHNS and CDR2 SASEGT come from the germline V gene. Trimming took 4 bases from V and 6 from J; bases not matched to a gene: 12. This CDR3 has 16 residues. CDR3 sequence reads: CASSALLSGGRSEQYF. In DNA form, the CDR3 reads TGTGCCAGCAGTGCCCTCCTTAGCGGGGGGAGGTCCGAGCAGTACTTC.

The gene calls are TRBV27 and TRBJ2-2; 7 positions agree with TRBD1. The junction had 10 bases not matched to a gene; V was cut back by 3 bases and J by 0 bases. The CDR3 loop spans 18 amino acids. Germline CDR1 is MNHEY and CDR2 is SMNVEV (reference sequence). DNA of the CDR3: TGTGCCAGCAGTTTGAGGCAGGGGGTATTCGCGAACACCGGGGAGCTGTTTTTT. Its translation: CASSLRQGVFANTGELFF.

This chain joins TRBV29-1 and TRBJ2-3, with D possibly matching TRBD2 (6 bases). Germline lookup yields CDR1 SQVTM and CDR2 ANQGSEA. This CDR3 contains 14 residues. V lost 7 bases to trimming and J lost 0 bases, with 14 bases between them. The chain's CDR3 is CSALGRGSTDTQYF. DNA for the CDR3: TGCAGCGCTCTGGGGCGGGGAAGCACAGATACGCAGTATTTT.

Written as DNA, the CDR3 is TGTGCCTGGAGGACTAGCGGGAGCAACGAGCAGTACTTC. Protein sequence: CAWRTSGSNEQYF. The chain carries TRBV30 and TRBJ2-7; 12 bases line up with TRBD2. With 3 bases clipped from V and 5 bases from J, the junction kept 2 bases outside the gene matches. The CDR3 runs 13 residues. CDR1 and CDR2 from the germline V gene are GTSNPN and SVGIG (reference sequence).

The chain couples TRBV4-3 to TRBJ2-7; TRBD1 matches 12 bases. This CDR3 is built from 17 residues. Trimming at V came to 1 base and at J to 4 bases, leaving 8 bases not matched to a gene. Germline V CDR1 and CDR2: LGHNA, YSLEER. The CDR3 DNA is TGCGCCAGCAGCCAAGGTCCTACGGGACAGGGGGCGTACGAGCAGTACTTC. This codes for CASSQGPTGQGAYEQYF.